The next 3 T cell receptor beta chains were all read from a single sample in a study of blood T cell repertoires in COVID-19 (TCRdb year 2020). Receptor amplification or capture employed the immunoSEQ multiplex PCR assay. The immuneACCESS repertoire file appears here via TCRdb, limited to in-frame rearrangements. These files lack a portion of the clones; in checked studies, under half of the deficit traces to unresolved V genes, and the cause of the others is not known. This sample has more than 250,000 clones in its table, and roughly 80% of those were observed once. Clones ranked in the top ten supply about 5% of the sample. The sequencing input was PBMCs or T cells enriched from blood (not recorded which). The origin of the receptors is a man aged 35 to 55 who had been exposed to COVID-19.

The V gene is TRBV11-2, the J gene TRBJ2-7; 11 bases are a match to TRBD2. The germline V gene encodes CDR1 SGHAT and CDR2 FQNNGV. The J segment lost 1 base and the V segment lost 5 bases, leaving 4 bases of the junction unmatched. CDR3 length equals 15 residues. The CDR3 coding sequence is TGTGCCAGCAGCCCACTAGCGGGAGTATCCTACGAGCAGTACTTC. Its protein product is CASSPLAGVSYEQYF.

This clone has ten or more counts. V gene TRBV5-4 combines with J gene TRBJ1-6; unclear D gene. The CDR3 sequence is 16 residues long. Trimming left V 4 bases short and J 0 bases short, with 11 bases between. Germline assignment: CDR1 SGHNT and CDR2 YYREEE (reference sequence). CDR3 sequence reads: CASSIDSYSYNSPLHF. CDR3 DNA: TGTGCCAGCAGCATTGACTCCTACTCCTATAATTCACCCCTCCACTTT.

The chain employs TRBV11-2 and TRBJ1-2, with no clear D. The CDR3 runs 13 residues. Trimming shortened V by 5 bases and J by 8 bases, and 15 bases separated the two germline ends. Germline CDR1 and CDR2: SGHAT and FQNNGV. CDR3 coding DNA: TGTGCCAGCAGCGCAGCGATCCAGAGGGGCTACACCTTC. Its protein is CASSAAIQRGYTF.